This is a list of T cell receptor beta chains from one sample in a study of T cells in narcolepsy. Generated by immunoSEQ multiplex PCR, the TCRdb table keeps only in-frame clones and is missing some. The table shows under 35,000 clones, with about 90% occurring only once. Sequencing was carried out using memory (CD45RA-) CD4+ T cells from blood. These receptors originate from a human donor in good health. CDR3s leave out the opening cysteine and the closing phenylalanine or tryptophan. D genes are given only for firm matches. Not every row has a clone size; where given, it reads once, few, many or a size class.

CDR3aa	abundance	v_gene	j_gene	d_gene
AWRTDATNEKLF	.	TRBV30	TRBJ1-4	.
ASSPSTGLNEKLF	few	TRBV7-2	TRBJ1-4	TRBD1
ASSLLQGVETEAF	.	TRBV5-1	TRBJ1-1	TRBD1
ASSRTGLLTDTQY	.	TRBV7-9	TRBJ2-3	.
ASSEVGNTGELF	.	TRBV6-4	TRBJ2-2	.
ASSERGASGYT	.	TRBV25-1	TRBJ1-2	.
ASTPPQGNTEAF	.	TRBV6-1	TRBJ1-1	.
ASSGVGLGTGELF	.	TRBV2	TRBJ2-2	.
ASSVGLADYEQY	.	TRBV5-6	TRBJ2-7	TRBD2
ATGTGDHEQY	.	TRBV10-3	.	TRBD1
SVVGEMDGYT	.	TRBV29-1	TRBJ1-2	.